The clone carrying this TCR beta chain was observed at least ten times. Antigen: not known. The data are from a study of human T cells and chemical hapten exposure. Whole-study results and caveats: The study found that DPC sensitization did not change TCRs above 1 in 1000 frequency. The study found expanded TCRs formed significantly more large CDR3 similarity clusters than controls.

There are 17 residues in the CDR3. After removal of 2 bases from V and 2 bases from J, the junction contained 8 bases not matched to a gene. Per germline, CDR1 LGHNA and CDR2 YNFKEQ. Source study methods: Individual samples carried between roughly 23,224 and 690,600 TCRs, with 95,638 as the median. Each CDR3 protein is one row after TCRdb ran MiXCR on the RACE reads. The V and J calls, along with clone size, are taken from TCRdb and not from the paper's own processing. The repertoire holds about 84,000 distinct CDR3 sequences, with more than 10% as singletons. The time point denotes: patch test 3, about 24 weeks after DPC sensitization. Regarding treatment: therapeutic diphenylcyclopropenone sensitization with weekly scalp DPC. Drawing of blood took place ahead of applying each patch test.

The receptor was isolated from a woman aged 45-65 years with alopecia areata. Some clones in this sample may be carry-over from other donors' samples. V and J are TRBV4-2 and TRBJ2-3; 9 bases align to TRBD2. This specimen was whole blood, taken in connection with sensitization to the hapten diphenylcyclopropenone (DPC). This chain's CDR3 is CASSQYRLAEDTDTQYF. The CDR3 bases are TGTGCCAGCAGCCAATACCGACTAGCGGAGGACACAGATACGCAGTATTTT.